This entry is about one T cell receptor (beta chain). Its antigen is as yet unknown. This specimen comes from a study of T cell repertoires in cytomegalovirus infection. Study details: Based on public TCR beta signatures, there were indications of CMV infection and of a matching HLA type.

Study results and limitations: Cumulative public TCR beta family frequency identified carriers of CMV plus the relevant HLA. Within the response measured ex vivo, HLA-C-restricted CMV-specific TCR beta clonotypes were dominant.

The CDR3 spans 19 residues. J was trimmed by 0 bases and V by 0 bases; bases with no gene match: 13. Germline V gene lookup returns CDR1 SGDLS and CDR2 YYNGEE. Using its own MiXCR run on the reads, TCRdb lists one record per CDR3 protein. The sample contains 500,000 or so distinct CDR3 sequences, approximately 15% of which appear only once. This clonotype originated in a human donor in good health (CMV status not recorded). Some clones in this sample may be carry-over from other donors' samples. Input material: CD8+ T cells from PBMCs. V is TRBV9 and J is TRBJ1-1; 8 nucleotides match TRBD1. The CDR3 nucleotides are TGTGCCAGCAGCGTAGGTTGGGGGGGGACAGGAGCTATGAACACTGAAGCTTTCTTT. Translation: CASSVGWGGTGAMNTEAFF.